This T cell receptor (beta chain) comes out of a study of T cell responses to AZD1222 COVID-19 vaccine (dated by TCRdb to 2020 to 2023). Background on the whole study: AZD1222 recipients given second doses at about 4 weeks or at about 12 weeks were pooled, since spike-specific TCR depth and breadth were not found to differ between the two schedules. A total of just over 230 trial participants underwent TCR sequencing, of whom about 210 had received two doses of AZD1222 and approximately 25 had received two doses of the MenACWY control vaccine. Trial participants were enrolled by age into 18-55, 56-69 and 70-plus year subgroups, with 148, 28 and 57 TCR-sequenced participants respectively. General findings and caveats noted by the study authors: No day 14 peak-response samples were available, so repertoires were characterized only after the peak T cell response. Most participants were white British and females outnumbered males, and the authors suggested that clonal diversity may have been underestimated. The 56-69-year group was small, and its depth increase did not reach significance, likely because of low power. Conclusions about previously exposed vaccinees are limited, since just five or six AZD1222 recipients were seropositive for SARS-CoV-2 at baseline. The vaccine-associated CD4 TCRs covered the entire spike protein, and the dominant responses fell in regions 160-218 and 743-854. After two AZD1222 doses, spike-specific TCR breadth and depth were significantly higher than at day 0 and than in MenACWY recipients. Reportedly, close to half of the unique spike-specific TCRs recognized epitopes lying outside the regions that are mutated in the B.1.351 and B.1.1.7 variants.

The CDR3 regions of human TCRbeta chains were subjected to immunosequencing. From the authors' description of their analysis: TCRs in the repertoires were matched against a reference library of SARS-CoV-2-specific TCRs that had been generated with the MIRA antigen-specificity platform. Breadth meant the fraction of unique TCRs that were SARS-CoV-2-associated, whereas depth meant the fraction of total T cells that were SARS-CoV-2-associated. Using the MIRA data, each spike-specific TCR was mapped to the spike region that the TCR reacts to and placed in a CD4 or CD8 class. Log10-transformed breadth and depth values were compared by one-way ANOVA with Sidak's multiple comparisons tests. The clones in this table, taken by TCRdb from immuneACCESS, are in-frame only. Not every clone is retained; where verified, under half of the shortfall comes from an unresolved V gene, and the cause of the rest is unknown. V and J calls and clone size are given by that table; D and trimming were obtained from the DNA. Here the sample has 170,000 or so clones; about 92% occur a single time. Together, the top ten hold roughly 1% of the sample.

The germline V gene provides CDR1 MGHRA and CDR2 YSYEKL. CDR3 length: 17 amino acids, cysteine to phenylalanine. Only the CDR3 region is kept as DNA, spanning 51 bases read in frame from base 1. The junction shows trimming of 0 bases on V and 4 bases on J, and the gene matches do not reach 11 bases of it. A note on this clone: Its antigen is currently not known. No qualities accompany the bases; no much larger clone lies one base away.

The time point label, as the study defines it: baseline before first vaccination. The vaccinee samples were drawn from two UK trials, COV001 and COV002, one of which was a single-blind randomized controlled phase 2/3 trial testing AZD1222 (ChAdOx1 nCoV-19) in healthy adults. For TCRbeta chain sequencing, PBMC samples from trial participants were taken at day 0 and at day 28 after the second dose. Sample: peripheral blood, taken on day 0 of AZD1222 vaccination. The chain is assembled from TRBV4-1 and TRBJ2-7, with 8 middle bases fitting TRBD1. The sequence came from an adult in good health. CDR3 protein: CASSQERRTGGYYEQYF. In nucleotide form, the sequence is TGCGCCAGCAGCCAAGAAAGGCGAACAGGGGGGTATTACGAGCAGTACTTC.